Only a few counts were recorded for the clone carrying this TCR beta chain. Compared with germline, one end of the junction differs, possibly owing to a read error. This entry belongs to a study of glioma-infiltrating T cells after dendritic cell vaccination. Study-level background: Patients received autologous tumor lysate-pulsed dendritic cell vaccination between about 2002 and 2013. Dendritic cells derived from monocytes and pulsed with autologous tumor lysate formed the vaccine.

Time point in this sample: after dendritic cell vaccination, including at tumor progression/relapse. Primers: 60 V beta forward and 13 J beta reverse. The data were produced by immunoSEQ multiplex PCR, yet TCRdb's version contains in-frame clones alone and is incomplete. This sample has about 110,000 clones, with almost 90% found just once. CDR1 and CDR2 (germline): MNHNY, SVGAGI (reference sequence). This CDR3 has 13 amino acids. The source was blood, collected after dendritic cell vaccination. The source of this sequence is a human donor with glioblastoma. The chain links TRBV6-6 to TRBJ1-4, with 9 nucleotides matching TRBD1. Written as DNA, the CDR3 is TGTGCCAGCAGAGGACAGGGGAATGAAGAACTGTTTTTT. This encodes CASRGQGNEELFF.